The TCR beta chain described here comes from a study of cytomegalovirus exposure and HLA in healthy donors. Study information: Later, an analysis reported that the 120 or so validation repertoires had used the same platform as the roughly 700 first-cohort repertoires.

Concerning this clone itself: The target antigen is unknown.

Overall study results and limits: The study listed roughly 160 cytomegalovirus-associated TCR beta chains. A classifier reportedly called cytomegalovirus status with high sensitivity and specificity. Despite most TCR sequences being rare, some public TCRs occurred in many donors.

Libraries were prepared by immunoSEQ multiplex PCR; TCRdb keeps only in-frame clonotypes and omits some of them. The sample yields about 160,000 clones, around nine tenths seen once. Trimming pared 8 bases from V and 3 bases from J, leaving 20 bases between. This CDR3 comprises 14 residues. Germline V gene lookup returns CDR1 SQVTM and CDR2 ANQGSEA. The V and J genes are TRBV29-1 and TRBJ2-7, with TRBD2 as a possible D gene (5 bases). This clonotype was obtained from a woman younger than 35 in good health and CMV-seropositive. Specimen: PBMCs. CDR3 nucleotides: TGCAGCCTAGACCGCCTCGACTATCGCTACGAGCAGTACTTC. Its translation is CSLDRLDYRYEQYF.